Each of the 26 T cell receptor beta chains below was sequenced from the same sample in a study of monozygotic twins with inflammatory bowel disease. TCRdb re-called the 5' RACE reads and catalogs CDR3 proteins one per entry, DNA excluded. The specimen's table records 150,000 to 200,000 distinct CDR3 sequences. The specimen sequenced was blood. These receptors all stem from a human donor with ulcerative colitis or Crohn's disease, or a healthy co-twin of an affected twin (not recorded which).

The gene calls are TRBV12-3 or TRBV12-4 and TRBJ2-1. This CDR3 has 12 amino acids. CDR3 sequence reads: CASSLRGWEQFF.

V is TRBV6-6 and J is TRBJ1-3; the TRBD1 assignment by TCRdb is unverifiable without DNA. The CDR3 consists of 12 residues. Per germline, CDR1 MNHNY and CDR2 SVGAGI (reference sequence). This CDR3 is CASRDTGNTIYF.

The J gene is TRBJ2-2, the V gene TRBV15; the TRBD2 assignment by TCRdb is unverifiable without DNA. Germline loops: CDR1 LNHNV, CDR2 YYDKDF (reference sequence). CDR3 length: 13 amino acids. This CDR3 is CATSEGTAGELFF.

V gene TRBV6-5 combines with J gene TRBJ2-3; the D call of TRBD1 rests on TCRdb alone, since no DNA is present to check it. From germline, CDR1 is MNHEY and CDR2 SVGAGI. The CDR3 runs 17 residues. This CDR3 is CASSYSYRGKGTDTQYF.

The chain couples TRBV12-5 to TRBJ1-1; the TCRdb call, TRBD1, lacks DNA for checking. Per germline, CDR1 LGHNT and CDR2 FRNRAP. This CDR3 has 15 residues. The CDR3 is CASGPNDRYYTEAFF.

This chain links TRBV7-2 with TRBJ2-7. This CDR3 spans 13 amino acids. CDR1 and CDR2 from the germline V gene are SGHTA and FQGNSA. The CDR3: CASSFGTTYEQYF.

The V and J genes are TRBV12-3 or TRBV12-4 and TRBJ1-5. The CDR3 extends over 12 amino acids. The CDR3 spells CASTFGNQPQHF.

The V call is TRBV12-3 or TRBV12-4, the J call TRBJ1-5; TCRdb calls TRBD1, which cannot be checked without DNA. There are 15 residues in the CDR3. The CDR3 sequence is CASKSGQGINQPQHF.

The chain uses TRBV20-1 and TRBJ2-5; absent DNA, TCRdb's TRBD1 call cannot be checked. Germline CDR1 is DFQATT and CDR2 is SNEGSKA (reference sequence). This CDR3 region has 15 residues. CDR3 region: CSARRHRGGQETQYF.

The chain links TRBV7-9 to TRBJ1-2. The germline gives CDR1 SEHNR, CDR2 FQNEAQ (reference sequence). The CDR3 loop spans 14 amino acids. The CDR3 spells CASSLAGREGGYTF.

The chain combines TRBV7-2 with TRBJ2-5; TCRdb indicates TRBD2, and absent DNA this call remains unverified. Germline CDR1 is SGHTA and CDR2 is FQGNSA. The CDR3 consists of 14 residues. The CDR3 protein is CASSRGGREETQYF.

V is TRBV21-1 and J is TRBJ2-3; there is no DNA to check the TCRdb D call of TRBD1. TRBV21-1 is an annotated pseudogene. The CDR3 runs 14 residues. The CDR3 protein is CASSIRGTTDTQYF.

J is TRBJ1-2 and V is TRBV5-6. This CDR3 has 14 amino acids. The germline V gene has CDR1 SGHDT and CDR2 YYEEEE. CDR3 protein: CASSYSAAKYGYTF.

The genes are TRBV7-9 and TRBJ2-1; TCRdb's D call of TRBD2 is untestable without DNA. Germline CDR1 SEHNR, CDR2 FQNEAQ (reference sequence). The CDR3 has 16 amino acids. CDR3 region: CASSFALAGTYNEQFF.

The chain combines TRBV24-1 with TRBJ1-2; TCRdb's D gene call, TRBD1, goes unchecked for lack of DNA. The CDR3 is 14 amino acids. Germline V gene data show CDR1 as KGHDR and CDR2 as SFDVKD. The chain's CDR3 is CATSDYDSVYGYTF.

The chain is built from TRBV5-5 and TRBJ2-1; TCRdb designates TRBD1, a call that cannot be tested without DNA. The CDR3 has 16 residues. CDR1 SGHKS and CDR2 YYEKEE come from the germline V gene (reference sequence). The CDR3 here is CASSLDQRGGGNEQFF.

This chain connects TRBV27 to TRBJ2-5; the D call from TCRdb, TRBD1, cannot be confirmed without DNA. Germline CDR1 and CDR2: MNHEY and SMNVEV (reference sequence). The CDR3 runs to 16 residues. The CDR3 here is CASSLSRQGAMETQYF.

The chain carries TRBV5-1 and TRBJ1-1; the D call of TRBD1 rests on TCRdb alone, since no DNA is present to check it. The CDR3 spans 16 residues. CDR1 SGHRS and CDR2 YFSETQ come from the germline V gene. CDR3 region: CASSLGTGGEGTEAFF.

V is TRBV28 and J is TRBJ2-5; TCRdb proposes TRBD2, but this gene call is untestable without DNA. Germline V gene sequence: CDR1 MDHEN, CDR2 SYDVKM. The CDR3 spans 15 residues. The CDR3 sequence is CASSSSSGDQETQYF.

This sequence joins TRBV10-2 and TRBJ2-3; TCRdb selects TRBD1, and the lack of DNA leaves this call unchecked. Germline CDR1 is WSHSY and CDR2 is SAAADI. The CDR3 is made up of 14 amino acids. The CDR3: CASSESGTRGTQYF.

The chain has TRBV4-2 and TRBJ2-1; TCRdb indicates TRBD1, and absent DNA this call remains unverified. The CDR3 extends over 14 amino acids. From germline, CDR1 is LGHNA and CDR2 YNFKEQ. The CDR3 spells CASSPPGRNNEQFF.

The chain has TRBV12-3 or TRBV12-4 and TRBJ2-7; the D call of TRBD2 rests on TCRdb alone, since no DNA is present to check it. This CDR3 is built from 13 residues. CDR3 sequence reads: CASSLERGHEQYF.

V is TRBV24-1 and J is TRBJ2-2; lacking DNA, the TRBD1 call made by TCRdb goes unchecked. The germline gives CDR1 KGHDR, CDR2 SFDVKD. CDR3 size: 14 residues. The chain's CDR3 is CATSDEGGTGELFF.

CDR3 residues: CASSRGLAEETQYF. The rearrangement links TRBV5-1 to TRBJ2-5; TCRdb returns TRBD2, unconfirmable since there is no DNA. This CDR3 has 14 amino acids. Germline assignment: CDR1 SGHRS and CDR2 YFSETQ.

The gene calls are TRBV4-1 and TRBJ2-2; TCRdb calls TRBD2, which cannot be checked without DNA. Germline V gene lookup returns CDR1 MGHRA and CDR2 YSYEKL. This CDR3 has 16 amino acids. The CDR3 sequence is CASSQAPRANTGELFF.

The CDR3 sequence: CASSLSVREWGYTF. The chain carries TRBV11-3 and TRBJ1-2; checking the TCRdb D call of TRBD1 is not possible without DNA. The germline V gene encodes CDR1 SGHNT and CDR2 YENEEA. This CDR3 has 14 amino acids.